One sample yielded the 20 T cell receptor beta chains listed below, sequenced in a study of blood T cell repertoires in COVID-19. TCRdb's copy holds only in-frame clones and misses some; the assay was immunoSEQ multiplex PCR. The sample shows about 210,000 clones, 75% to 90% of them seen only once. The sequenced sample was peripheral blood. The source of these receptors is a woman aged 40 to 49 with acute or convalescent COVID-19.

The rearrangement uses TRBV5-1 and TRBJ1-6; tentatively, D is TRBD1 (6 bases). CDR3 length: 15 residues. Trimming took off 3 bases at V and 6 bases at J, with 13 bases between the two ends. The germline V gene has CDR1 SGHRS and CDR2 YFSETQ. The CDR3 spells CASSSTQGGNSPLHF. The CDR3 coding sequence is TGCGCCAGCAGCTCGACACAGGGTGGTAATTCACCCCTCCACTTT.

The chain employs TRBV10-3 and TRBJ1-1; possible D gene TRBD1, 6 bases. From germline, CDR1 is ENHRY and CDR2 SYGVKD. The CDR3 runs 14 residues. V was clipped by 8 bases and J by 4 bases, with 17 bases between them. The CDR3 is CAIGPRGRGTEAFF. CDR3 DNA: TGTGCCATCGGTCCCAGGGGAAGGGGCACTGAAGCTTTCTTT.

The chain links TRBV2 to TRBJ1-6; D is possibly TRBD1 (5 bases). V was cut by 7 bases and J by 6 bases, with 13 bases left in between. Germline lookup yields CDR1 SNHLY and CDR2 FYNNEI. The CDR3 has 14 amino acids. CDR3 bases: TGTGCCAGCATGTTAGGGGCTGGTAATTCACCCCTCCACTTT. It encodes CASMLGAGNSPLHF.

The chain is built from TRBV11-2 and TRBJ1-1; D ambiguous. Trimming stripped 4 bases from V and 1 base from J, with 19 bases between. Germline values: CDR1 SGHAT, CDR2 FQNNGV. The CDR3 loop spans 17 amino acids. The CDR3 loop is CASSSFVRVLANTEAFF. CDR3 bases: TGTGCCAGCAGCTCCTTCGTACGGGTCCTGGCGAACACTGAAGCTTTCTTT.

The chain couples TRBV6-1 to TRBJ1-4; D is possibly TRBD1 (6 bases). CDR3 size: 17 residues. Germline CDR1 is MNHNS and CDR2 is SASEGT. The V end lost 1 base, the J end lost 0 bases, and 12 bases lay between the germline ends. CDR3 sequence: CASSEVGDISTNEKLFF. CDR3 DNA sequence: TGTGCCAGCAGTGAAGTAGGGGACATCTCAACTAATGAAAAACTGTTTTTT.

This clone appeared once. The chain has TRBV20-1 and TRBJ1-5; 8 bases map to TRBD1. CDR1 DFQATT and CDR2 SNEGSKA come from the germline V gene (reference sequence). The CDR3 loop spans 17 amino acids. After removal of 3 bases from V and 0 bases from J, the junction contained 10 bases not matched to a gene. The CDR3 sequence is CSASRGQVGGSNQPQHF. CDR3 nucleotide sequence: TGCAGTGCTAGTCGGGGACAGGTGGGGGGTAGCAATCAGCCCCAGCATTTT.

The genes are TRBV3-1 (or the pseudogene TRBV3-2) and TRBJ1-6, with 8 nucleotides matching TRBD1. Germline-derived CDR1 and CDR2 are LGHDT and YNNKEL (reference sequence). The junction had 6 bases not matched to a gene; V was cut back by 4 bases and J by 7 bases. The CDR3 covers 15 residues. The CDR3 region has the DNA TGTGCCAGCAGCCCCCAAGGACAGGGCAATTCACCCCTCCACTTT. Amino acid sequence: CASSPQGQGNSPLHF.

Only a few counts were recorded for this clone. This chain links TRBV5-1 with TRBJ1-1; D gene unclear. Germline V lookup: CDR1 SGHRS, CDR2 YFSETQ. CDR3 size: 14 residues. Trimming left V 0 bases short and J 2 bases short, with 8 bases between. In DNA, the CDR3 is TGCGCCAGCAGCTTGGACGGGAAAAACACTGAAGCTTTCTTT. It yields the protein CASSLDGKNTEAFF.

V and J are TRBV19 and TRBJ2-3; 7 bases line up with TRBD2. J was trimmed by 5 bases and V by 3 bases; bases with no gene match: 11. Per germline, CDR1 LNHDA and CDR2 SQIVND (reference sequence). The CDR3 sequence is 16 residues long. CDR3 in DNA: TGTGCCAGTAGTATGACTAGCCTTATATTGGGAGATACGCAGTATTTT. Amino acids: CASSMTSLILGDTQYF. Drawing the rest from reference TRBV19 and TRBJ2-3, the complete variable domain is DGGITQSPKYLFRKEGQNVTLSCEQNLNHDAMYWYRQDPGQGLRLIYYSQIVNDFQKGDIAEGYSVSREKKESFPLTVTSAQKNPTAFYLCASSMTSLILGDTQYFGPGTRLTVL.

This clone was detected once. The chain links TRBV24-1 to TRBJ1-5, with D maybe TRBD1 (5 bases). V was pared by 9 bases and J by 3 bases, with 11 bases between. The CDR3 length is 13 residues. The V gene's germline CDR1 is KGHDR and CDR2 SFDVKD. CDR3 sequence reads: CATQRGDNQPQHF. The CDR3 DNA is TGTGCCACCCAACGGGGGGACAATCAGCCCCAGCATTTT.

The rearrangement uses TRBV12-3 or TRBV12-4 and TRBJ1-5; D is undetermined. The CDR3 runs 13 residues. V was pared by 7 bases and J by 4 bases, with 11 bases between. The CDR3 region has the DNA TGTGCCAGCACCCACGGACTAAATCAGCCCCAGCATTTT. This encodes CASTHGLNQPQHF.

V and J are TRBV5-6 and TRBJ1-4; TRBD1 agrees at 7 bases. Germline CDR1 SGHDT, CDR2 YYEEEE. V lost 5 bases to trimming and J lost 5 bases; unmatched junction nucleotides: 12. There are 16 residues in the CDR3. DNA of the CDR3: TGTGCCAGCAGTTACGGAAGGAGGGGGCGGAATGAAAAACTGTTTTTT. It specifies CASSYGRRGRNEKLFF.

This clone was detected only a few times. The chain carries TRBV18 and TRBJ1-3; maybe TRBD1 (5 bases). CDR3 length: 15 residues. Germline values: CDR1 KGHSH, CDR2 LQKENI. V shed 3 bases and J shed 2 bases, with 11 bases lying between them. The CDR3 loop reads CASSPARQPGNTIYF. Here the CDR3 DNA reads TGTGCCAGCTCACCTGCTAGACAGCCTGGAAACACCATATATTTT.

This sequence joins TRBV3-1 (or the pseudogene TRBV3-2) and TRBJ1-1, with 8 positions matching TRBD1. The V gene end was trimmed by 0 bases and the J gene end by 4 bases; junction bases not matched to a gene: 7. Looked up from germline, CDR1 is LGHDT and CDR2 is YNNKEL (reference sequence). The CDR3 is made up of 16 amino acids. DNA for the CDR3: TGTGCCAGCAGCCAAGATCGGGCAGGGGGCCGCACTGAAGCTTTCTTT. Translation gives CASSQDRAGGRTEAFF.

The chain employs TRBV18 and TRBJ2-2; 11 nucleotides agree with TRBD1. Looked up from germline, CDR1 is KGHSH and CDR2 is LQKENI. The junction had 1 base not matched to a gene; V was cut back by 1 base and J by 6 bases. The CDR3 length is 15 residues. CDR3 region: CASSPRTGGPGELFF. In nucleotides, the CDR3 is TGTGCCAGCTCACCACGGACAGGGGGCCCCGGGGAGCTGTTTTTT.

The chain joins TRBV5-4 to TRBJ2-7; TRBD1 matches 8 bases. This CDR3 has 13 amino acids. J gave up 2 bases and V 4 bases, and 2 bases lay outside the gene matches. CDR1 is SGHNT, CDR2 YYREEE, per germline (reference sequence). In DNA form, the CDR3 reads TGTGCCAGCAGCAACAGGGGGGCCTACGAGCAGTACGTC. Translated: CASSNRGAYEQYV.

In its sample, this clone was seen a few times. The chain links TRBV19 to TRBJ1-5, with 10 bases identical to TRBD1. The germline CDR1 and CDR2 sequences are LNHDA and SQIVND (reference sequence). CDR3 length: 19 amino acids. The trim removed 8 bases at V and 2 bases at J, leaving 18 bases unmatched. The CDR3 DNA sequence: TGTGCCAGTGGGGGAGGGGTGAAGACAGGGGGCTTACGCAATCAGCCCCAGCATTTT. This codes for CASGGGVKTGGLRNQPQHF.

J is TRBJ1-1 and V is TRBV9, with 9 nucleotides matching TRBD1. Per germline, CDR1 SGDLS and CDR2 YYNGEE. V lost 5 bases and J lost 6; bases outside the gene matches: 2. The CDR3 consists of 12 residues. This chain's CDR3 is CASRGQGSEAFF. CDR3 nucleotides: TGTGCCAGCAGAGGACAGGGGTCTGAAGCTTTCTTT.

This clone appeared once. V usage is TRBV4-2 and J usage is TRBJ2-3; 9 bases match TRBD2. Germline CDR1 LGHNA, CDR2 YNFKEQ. This CDR3 is 15 amino acids long. V trimming: 4 bases; J trimming: 6 bases; junction bases outside the gene matches: 8. The CDR3 DNA follows: TGTGCCAGCAGCCCGGGCGGGGGGGCCGACGATACGCAGTATTTT. Its protein is CASSPGGGADDTQYF.

The V and J genes are TRBV14 and TRBJ2-1; 9 nucleotides align to TRBD2. Germline V gene lookup returns CDR1 SGHDN and CDR2 FVKESK. The CDR3 is 17 residues long. V was pared by 0 bases and J by 4 bases, with 7 bases of the junction left unmatched. In nucleotides, the CDR3 is TGTGCCAGCAGCCAAGAGAGGCGGGGGGGCCCTTACAATGAGCAGTTCTTC. Protein product: CASSQERRGGPYNEQFF. Full variable domain (outside the CDR3, taken from reference TRBV14 and TRBJ2-1): EAGVTQFPSHSVIEKGQTVTLRCDPISGHDNLYWYRRVMGKEIKFLLHFVKESKQDESGMPNNRFLAERTGGTYSTLKVQPAELEDSGVYFCASSQERRGGPYNEQFFGPGTRLTVL.